The 16 T cell receptor beta chains below were found in one sample sequenced in a study of blood T cells in healthy people across ages. It was with a sample-barcoded 5' primer and a J-beta primer mix that a second PCR of roughly 7 to 12 cycles was run. TCRdb redid the calling of the 5' RACE reads with MiXCR, one entry per CDR3 protein. The table includes about 1.8 million distinct CDR3 sequences, 49% detected once. Sequencing used blood. These receptors originate from a woman between 40 and 55 years old in good health.

The chain combines TRBV9 with TRBJ2-3; D possibly corresponds to TRBD2 (6 bases). Trimming stripped 2 bases from V and 1 base from J, with 8 bases between. Germline-derived CDR1 and CDR2 are SGDLS and YYNGEE. The CDR3 extends over 14 amino acids. DNA of the CDR3: TGTGCCAGCAGCGTTACTAGCCGCACAGATACGCAGTATTTT. It yields the protein CASSVTSRTDTQYF.

The V gene is TRBV5-6, the J gene TRBJ1-5, with TRBD1 matching over 9 bases. The CDR3 runs 16 residues. Germline lookup yields CDR1 SGHDT and CDR2 YYEEEE. V shed 1 base and J 6 bases; nucleotides not matched to a gene: 8. This CDR3 reads CASSLLDGQGSQPQHF. The CDR3 bases are TGTGCCAGCAGCTTGTTAGATGGACAGGGGAGTCAGCCCCAGCATTTT.

V is TRBV28 and J is TRBJ1-6; 8 nucleotides align to TRBD1. J lost 3 bases, V lost 4 bases, and 8 bases had no gene match. The CDR3 loop spans 17 amino acids. CDR1 is MDHEN, CDR2 SYDVKM, per germline. The CDR3 sequence is CASSSQGARVYNSPLHF. The CDR3 bases are TGTGCCAGCAGTTCTCAGGGGGCGAGAGTCTATAATTCACCCCTCCACTTT.

The V gene is TRBV2, the J gene TRBJ2-3; 11 bases match TRBD2. V shed 6 bases, J shed 1 base, and the junction held 9 bases outside the gene matches. CDR1 SNHLY and CDR2 FYNNEI come from the germline V gene. The CDR3 runs to 17 residues. Here the CDR3 reads CASRRGLAGGRTDTQYF. Here the CDR3 DNA reads TGTGCCAGCAGGAGAGGGCTAGCGGGGGGCCGCACAGATACGCAGTATTTT.

This clonotype appeared a few times. This sequence joins TRBV27 and TRBJ1-1, with D possibly TRBD1 on 6 matching bases. V was trimmed by 3 bases and J by 3 bases, leaving 11 bases between them. Germline V CDR1 and CDR2: MNHEY, SMNVEV (reference sequence). There are 14 residues in the CDR3. The CDR3 sequence is CASSLSQGDTEAFF. For the CDR3, the DNA is TGTGCCAGCAGTTTGTCACAGGGAGACACTGAAGCTTTCTTT.

This clonotype was detected many times. This chain connects TRBV10-3 to TRBJ2-5, with 9 bases fitting TRBD1. The CDR3 runs 14 residues. The junction had 2 bases not matched to a gene; V was cut back by 2 bases and J by 4 bases. CDR1 and CDR2 (germline): ENHRY, SYGVKD. This chain's CDR3 is CAISEGTGTETQYF. The CDR3 coding sequence is TGTGCCATCAGTGAGGGGACAGGGACAGAGACCCAGTACTTC.

Points on this clonotype: The junction and the germline gene differ at one end; a read error may be behind it. The chain combines TRBV25-1 with TRBJ2-5; weak D call: TRBD1 (6 bases). The CDR3 runs to 18 residues. From germline, CDR1 is MGHDK and CDR2 SYGVNS. In DNA, the CDR3 is TGTGCCGGCAGTGAATGGAAAGGGGCCGGACAGATCCAAGAGACCCAGTACTTC. Protein: CAGSEWKGAGQIQETQYF.

The genes are TRBV7-2 and TRBJ2-4; 7 bases match TRBD1. CDR1 is SGHTA and CDR2 is FQGNSA in the germline V gene. The CDR3 runs 15 residues. The V gene end was trimmed by 1 base and the J gene end by 8 bases; junction bases not matched to a gene: 8. The CDR3: CASSLETGRWDIQYF. In nucleotides, the CDR3 is TGTGCCAGCAGCTTAGAGACAGGGCGCTGGGACATTCAGTACTTC.

The chain is built from TRBV20-1 and TRBJ1-6, with 9 bases matching TRBD1. CDR3 length: 14 residues. V lost 0 bases, J lost 8 bases, and 2 bases stayed unmatched. Germline lookup yields CDR1 DFQATT and CDR2 SNEGSKA (reference sequence). CDR3 nucleotide sequence: TGCAGTGCTAGAGAAGACAGGGGGGATTCACCCCTCCACTTT. As protein: CSAREDRGDSPLHF.

The chain joins TRBV4-3 to TRBJ1-5, with unresolved D. Germline V gives CDR1 LGHNA, CDR2 YSLEER. The CDR3 contains 13 residues. The V gene lost 0 bases and the J gene lost 6 bases, with 6 bases spanning the gap. CDR3 protein: CASSQDVGQPQHF. The CDR3 DNA follows: TGCGCCAGCAGCCAAGATGTGGGTCAGCCCCAGCATTTT.

With regard to this clonotype: At one end, the junction sequence differs from germline, possibly due to a read error. The chain has TRBV20-1 and TRBJ1-4; D call uncertain. The germline V gene has CDR1 DFQATT and CDR2 SNEGSKA (reference sequence). The CDR3 has 13 residues. The CDR3 region is CSAPERTNGKLFF. DNA of the CDR3: TGCAGTGCGCCAGAGCGAACTAATGGAAAACTGTTTTTT.

This clonotype was observed a handful of times. CDR3 protein: CASSYPGTAYEQYF. In DNA form, the CDR3 reads TGTGCCAGCAGTTACCCCGGGACAGCCTACGAGCAGTACTTC. The chain links TRBV6-2 or TRBV6-3 to TRBJ2-7; 7 bases align to TRBD1. V trimming: 2 bases; J trimming: 2 bases; junction bases outside the gene matches: 3. Germline V gene sequence: CDR1 MNHEY, CDR2 SVGEGT. The CDR3 extends over 14 amino acids.

Here the CDR3 reads CSVELRQELFF. The CDR3 coding sequence is TGCAGCGTTGAGCTCAGGCAGGAACTGTTTTTT. The rearrangement uses TRBV29-1 and TRBJ1-4, with unresolved D. The germline V and J ends were trimmed by 3 bases and 12 bases, with 11 bases remaining between them. In germline, CDR1 is SQVTM, CDR2 ANQGSEA. The CDR3 contains 11 residues.

This chain links TRBV5-1 with TRBJ1-1; D not resolved. Germline-derived CDR1 and CDR2 are SGHRS and YFSETQ. The germline V and J ends were trimmed by 2 bases and 7 bases, with 9 bases remaining between them. The CDR3 is 12 residues long. The CDR3 bases are TGCGCCAGCAGCTTTAAGGACGGTGAAGCTTTCTTT. Amino acids: CASSFKDGEAFF.

The chain carries TRBV7-2 and TRBJ2-3; 9 bases agree with TRBD1. Trimming removed 1 base from V and 5 bases from J; junction bases left unmatched: 7. Germline CDR1 reads SGHTA; CDR2 reads FQGNSA. CDR3 length equals 16 residues. As DNA, the CDR3 is TGTGCCAGCAGCTTAGTAGGGACAGGGCAGAGAGATACGCAGTATTTT. It is translated as CASSLVGTGQRDTQYF.

This clonotype was counted a single time. The V gene is TRBV20-1, the J gene TRBJ2-4, with D unclear. The end of the DNA fits TRBJ2-7 better, so the J call may be wrong. Germline CDR1 reads DFQATT; CDR2 reads SNEGSKA (reference sequence). This CDR3 has 14 residues. CDR3 in amino acids: CSARDTLGLYEQYF. The CDR3 region has the DNA TGCAGTGCTAGAGATACGCTGGGATTATACGAGCAGTACTTC.